This is a list of T cell receptor beta chains from one sample in a study of metastatic and nonmetastatic thyroid tumors. MiXCR re-clonotyped the PCR reads for TCRdb. The sample holds about 20,000 clones, less than 40% seen once. The sample taken for sequencing was blood. These receptors were obtained from a male donor with papillary thyroid cancer or a benign thyroid nodule (not recorded which). Some clones in this sample may be carry-over from other donors' samples. CDR3s include the opening cysteine and the closing phenylalanine or tryptophan. Fields, in order: J gene, D gene, V gene, clone size, CDR3 DNA, CDR3 protein. A D gene is named only where the DNA matches it firmly. Some rows have no size entry. The others give once, few or many, or a class for an expanded clone.

J: TRBJ1-6
D: NA
V: TRBV18
size: NA
DNA: TGTGCCAGCTCAGGGAATGGATGGGACAAAACCCTCCACTTT
CDR3: CASSGNGWDKTLHF

J: TRBJ1-1
D: NA
V: TRBV4-1
size: few
DNA: TGCGCCAGCAGCCAAGACGCCGGGAACACTGAAGCTTTCTTT
CDR3: CASSQDAGNTEAFF

J: TRBJ1-1
D: NA
V: TRBV30
size: NA
DNA: TGTGCCTGGAGTGTTCAGGGGAACACTGAAGCTTTCTTT
CDR3: CAWSVQGNTEAFF

J: TRBJ1-5
D: NA
V: TRBV25-1
size: many
DNA: TGTGCCAGCAGTGAATATACCAGTTATCAGCCCCAGCATTTT
CDR3: CASSEYTSYQPQHF

J: TRBJ2-3
D: NA
V: TRBV20-1
size: NA
DNA: TGCAGTGCTAGAGATGGAGGCGAAGGCACAGATACGCAGTATTTT
CDR3: CSARDGGEGTDTQYF

J: TRBJ2-7
D: TRBD2
V: TRBV7-3
size: NA
DNA: TGTGCCAGCAGCAGACTAGCGGGAATCACCGAGCAGTACTTC
CDR3: CASSRLAGITEQYF

J: TRBJ2-2
D: TRBD2
V: TRBV20-1
size: many
DNA: TGCAGTGCCCAACTAACGGGGGGGCCGAACACCGGGGAGCTGTTTTTT
CDR3: CSAQLTGGPNTGELFF

J: TRBJ1-3
D: NA
V: TRBV28
size: medium-sized
DNA: TGTGCCAGCAGTTTACAGGGTCCAGCCCTTCCTGGAAACACCATATATTTT
CDR3: CASSLQGPALPGNTIYF

J: TRBJ2-1
D: TRBD2
V: TRBV20-1
size: once
DNA: TGCAGTGCTAGAGGGCTCCTAGCGGTCTACAATGAGCAGTTCTTC
CDR3: CSARGLLAVYNEQFF

J: TRBJ2-1
D: NA
V: TRBV2
size: medium-sized
DNA: TGTGCCAGCAGTGTGCGGGGAAGCTCCTACAATGAGCAGTTCTTC
CDR3: CASSVRGSSYNEQFF

J: TRBJ2-3
D: NA
V: TRBV5-5
size: NA
DNA: TGTGCCAGCAGCTTGGACTCAGATACGCAGTATTTT
CDR3: CASSLDSDTQYF

J: TRBJ1-1
D: NA
V: TRBV28
size: medium-sized
DNA: TGTGCCAGCAGTTTATCTCAGGGGAAGGCTGAAGCTTTCTTT
CDR3: CASSLSQGKAEAFF

J: TRBJ2-1
D: NA
V: TRBV10-1
size: medium-sized
DNA: TGCGCCAGCTCGGCCAGGTCCTACAATGAGCAGTTCTTC
CDR3: CASSARSYNEQFF

J: TRBJ1-2
D: NA
V: TRBV2
size: few
DNA: TGTGCCAGCAGTCGCGACCAGGCGTATGGCTACACCTTC
CDR3: CASSRDQAYGYTF

J: TRBJ2-7
D: NA
V: TRBV19
size: few
DNA: TGTGCCAGTAGTTGGGGCGACGCCTACGAGCAGTACTTC
CDR3: CASSWGDAYEQYF

J: TRBJ2-7
D: TRBD2
V: TRBV4-1
size: NA
DNA: TGCGCCAGCAGCCAAGGACTAGCGGGAGCCTACGAGCAGTACTTC
CDR3: CASSQGLAGAYEQYF

J: TRBJ2-7
D: TRBD1
V: TRBV4-1
size: NA
DNA: TGCGCCAGCAGCCACCCGGGACAGGTGCGAGAGCAGTACTTC
CDR3: CASSHPGQVREQYF

J: TRBJ2-2
D: NA
V: TRBV28
size: NA
DNA: TGTGCCACGACAGGGAACACCGGGGAGCTGTTTTTT
CDR3: CATTGNTGELFF

J: TRBJ2-3
D: TRBD2
V: TRBV10-1
size: NA
DNA: TGCGCCAGCAGCCGAGGGCGGGGGGAAGATACGCAGTATTTT
CDR3: CASSRGRGEDTQYF

J: TRBJ2-6
D: TRBD1
V: TRBV19
size: medium-sized
DNA: TGTGCCAGTAGTGGAGGACCGGGACAGCAAATATCTGGGGCCAACGTCCTGACTTTC
CDR3: CASSGGPGQQISGANVLTF

J: TRBJ1-2
D: NA
V: TRBV4-3
size: NA
DNA: TGCGCCAGCAGCCAAGAATTCAGGGACTATGGCTACACCTTC
CDR3: CASSQEFRDYGYTF

J: TRBJ1-1
D: NA
V: TRBV20-1
size: NA
DNA: TGCAGTGCTAATACAGGAAACATGAACACTGAAGCTTTCTTT
CDR3: CSANTGNMNTEAFF

J: TRBJ2-1
D: TRBD2
V: TRBV6-1
size: few
DNA: TGTGCCAGCAGTGAAGCAGCGGGGAGCGGCTCCTACAATGAGCAGTTCTTC
CDR3: CASSEAAGSGSYNEQFF

J: TRBJ2-7
D: NA
V: TRBV19
size: few
DNA: TGTGCCAGTAGCGGCCCGGGACATCTTTCCTACGAGCAGTACTTC
CDR3: CASSGPGHLSYEQYF

J: TRBJ2-2
D: NA
V: TRBV25-1
size: many
DNA: TGTGCCAGCAGTGAACGCAGGGCAGGCGGGGAGCTGTTTTTT
CDR3: CASSERRAGGELFF